In this sample, the clone carrying this T cell receptor (beta chain) turned up once. V dropped 3 bases and J dropped 5; count of bases not matched to a gene: 8. This CDR3 spans 15 amino acids. CDR1 and CDR2 from the germline V gene are KGHSH and LQKENI. The data are from a study of T cell changes during pregnancy in multiple sclerosis. Profiling relied on immunoSEQ multiplex PCR, and the TCRdb table lists in-frame clones only, not all of them. The data contain around 92,000 clones, 85% to 95% of them singletons. The specimen was peripheral blood, collected in the first trimester of pregnancy. The V call is TRBV18, the J call TRBJ1-2; 8 positions agree with TRBD1. This clonotype was obtained from a female donor with multiple sclerosis, enrolled in a pregnancy study. In DNA, the CDR3 is TGTGCCAGCTCACCCAGAGGACAGGGACGATATGGCTACACCTTC. Translating gives CASSPRGQGRYGYTF.